Below, one T cell receptor (beta chain) is given with its context. No antigen is known for it. The record originates from a study of identical twins. Points from the study as a whole: Abundant cord blood beta clonotypes carried fewer insertions; memory repertoires showed none. The presence of invariant MAIT and iNKT cells could partly confound analyses of zero-insertion sequences.

One entry per CDR3 protein, called by TCRdb with MiXCR from the 5' RACE reads. Among about 890,000 distinct CDR3 sequences listed, 12% were seen once. From germline, CDR1 is DFQATT and CDR2 SNEGSKA (reference sequence). Unmatched junction bases numbered 10, after V lost 6 bases and J lost 5 bases. This CDR3 comprises 13 residues. A further study also used this sample, focusing on yellow fever vaccine responses in identical twins.

The TCR originated in a young woman in good health. Sequenced input: PBMCs. V usage is TRBV20-1 and J usage is TRBJ2-7; 7 bases are shared with TRBD1. DNA for the CDR3: TGCAGTGCCCCGGGACAGCTAGTTCACGAGCAGTACTTC. Protein sequence: CSAPGQLVHEQYF.